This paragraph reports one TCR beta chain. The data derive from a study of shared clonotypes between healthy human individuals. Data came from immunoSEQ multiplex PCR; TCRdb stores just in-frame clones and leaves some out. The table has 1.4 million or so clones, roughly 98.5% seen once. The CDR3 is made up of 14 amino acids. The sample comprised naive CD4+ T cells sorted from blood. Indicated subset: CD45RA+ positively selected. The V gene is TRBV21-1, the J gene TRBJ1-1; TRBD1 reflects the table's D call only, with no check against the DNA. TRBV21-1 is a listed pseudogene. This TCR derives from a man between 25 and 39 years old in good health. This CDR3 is CASSKKGRGHAAFF. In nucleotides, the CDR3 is TGTGCCAGCAGCAAAAAGGGCAGGGGGCACGCAGCTTTCTTT.